A single sample gave rise to the 26 T cell receptor beta chains below, sequenced in a study of T-cell memory formation after mild COVID-19. TCRdb re-called the 5' RACE reads through MiXCR, storing one row per CDR3 protein. The table lists 300,000 to 400,000 distinct CDR3 sequences, more than 15% of them singletons. Sequenced material: PBMCs or a T cell subset sorted from them (not recorded which). All receptors derive from a man younger than 35 who had mild COVID-19 (a few samples of this study predate the infection). Cell type and time point are not known.

This clonotype was picked up a small number of times. The V gene is TRBV20-1, the J gene TRBJ1-5; D remains ambiguous. CDR3 size: 17 residues. Germline lookup yields CDR1 DFQATT and CDR2 SNEGSKA (reference sequence). The V gene lost 7 bases and the J gene lost 0 bases, with 22 bases spanning the gap. CDR3 region: CSVGPTGTQYSNQPQHF. CDR3 nucleotide sequence: TGCAGTGTCGGCCCGACGGGTACTCAATATAGCAATCAGCCCCAGCATTTT.

This clonotype has just a few counts. The V call is TRBV24-1, the J call TRBJ2-1, with TRBD1 matching over 10 bases. The CDR3 is made up of 13 amino acids. Trimming cost V 7 bases and J 7 bases; bases outside gene matches: 3. Germline CDR1 and CDR2: KGHDR and SFDVKD. The CDR3 loop is CATRGQGGNEQFF. DNA for the CDR3: TGTGCCACCAGAGGACAGGGGGGGAATGAGCAGTTCTTC.

This clonotype was picked up one time. A much larger clone sits a single nucleotide away, making a read error possible. This chain joins TRBV7-8 and TRBJ1-4; D is perhaps TRBD1 (6 bases). The CDR3 has 14 residues. CDR1 is SGHVS, CDR2 FQNEAQ, per germline. The V and J ends lost 3 bases and 8 bases respectively, with 13 bases between them. CDR3 nucleotides: TGTGCCAGCAGCTTTACAGGGAATTCCGAAAAACTGTTTTTT. Translating gives CASSFTGNSEKLFF.

This clonotype was observed a few times. This chain links TRBV10-3 with TRBJ1-2; no clear D. CDR1 ENHRY and CDR2 SYGVKD come from the germline V gene. This CDR3 spans 13 amino acids. The V end lost 2 bases, the J end lost 8 bases, and 12 bases lay between the germline ends. CDR3 loop: CAISEELTWGYTF. The CDR3 DNA is TGTGCCATCAGTGAGGAACTGACGTGGGGCTACACCTTC.

This clonotype was counted between two and nine times. This sequence joins TRBV5-1 and TRBJ2-1; 9 nucleotides line up with TRBD2. The CDR3 extends over 14 amino acids. J lost 8 bases, V lost 3 bases, and 6 bases had no gene match. From germline, CDR1 is SGHRS and CDR2 YFSETQ. In nucleotides, the CDR3 is TGCGCCAGCAGCTCGGGACTAGCCAGGGATGAGCAGTTCTTC. Translation gives CASSSGLARDEQFF.

The chain combines TRBV7-3 with TRBJ2-3; 9 bases map to TRBD2. V trimming: 2 bases; J trimming: 4 bases; junction bases outside the gene matches: 4. The germline V gene encodes CDR1 SGHTA and CDR2 FQGTGA. The CDR3 covers 15 residues. The CDR3 sequence is CASSLQAGGPDTQYF. DNA of the CDR3: TGTGCCAGCAGCTTACAAGCGGGGGGACCAGATACGCAGTATTTT.

This chain links TRBV7-6 with TRBJ2-1; D unclear. Germline values: CDR1 SGHVS, CDR2 FNYEAQ. The CDR3 length is 16 residues. Trimming left V 5 bases short and J 2 bases short, with 16 bases between. CDR3 bases: TGTGCCAGCAGCCCAGGTCGACTCCGCACCTACAATGAGCAGTTCTTC. Translating it yields CASSPGRLRTYNEQFF.

The rearrangement links TRBV25-1 to TRBJ1-1, with 9 positions matching TRBD1. J was trimmed by 12 bases and V by 8 bases; bases with no gene match: 10. The CDR3 is 12 residues long. CDR1 and CDR2 (germline): MGHDK, SYGVNS. CDR3 protein: CASHPGTGISFF. The CDR3 DNA reads TGTGCCAGCCACCCCGGGACAGGGATATCTTTCTTT.

This clonotype appeared a few times. The CDR3 DNA sequence: TGCGCCAGCAGCCAAGAGCATATGAACACTGAAGCTTTCTTT. It codes for CASSQEHMNTEAFF. The V call is TRBV4-3, the J call TRBJ1-1; D is ambiguous. The germline CDR1 and CDR2 sequences are LGHNA and YSLEER. This CDR3 comprises 14 residues. Trimming removed 0 bases from V and 0 bases from J, with 5 bases in between.

This clonotype was counted many times. The chain recombines TRBV9 with TRBJ1-5, with TRBD1 matching over 7 bases. Germline V gene sequence: CDR1 SGDLS, CDR2 YYNGEE. The J segment lost 1 base and the V segment lost 4 bases, leaving 2 bases of the junction unmatched. CDR3 length: 14 residues. The DNA for the CDR3 is TGTGCCAGCAGCTCGGGACAGAGCAATCAGCCCCAGCATTTT. It translates to CASSSGQSNQPQHF.

The chain couples TRBV7-2 to TRBJ2-3; perhaps D is TRBD1 or TRBD2 (5 bases each). Per germline, CDR1 SGHTA and CDR2 FQGNSA. The CDR3 spans 15 residues. V was pared by 1 base and J by 3 bases, with 11 bases between. CDR3 bases: TGTGCCAGCAGCTTAGTAAGCTGGGGGACAGATACGCAGTATTTT. Encoded protein: CASSLVSWGTDTQYF.

CDR3 DNA sequence: TGCGCCAGCAGTGAGATGACTAGTTTCGGCTACGAGCAGTACGTC. This gives the protein CASSEMTSFGYEQYV. The rearrangement joins TRBV10-2 to TRBJ2-7; D is perhaps TRBD2 (6 bases). V gave up 2 bases and J gave up 3 bases, with 14 bases separating them. The CDR3 sequence is 15 residues long. Germline V lookup: CDR1 WSHSY, CDR2 SAAADI.

V is TRBV6-1 and J is TRBJ1-2, with a tentative D call TRBD1 (5 bases). Per germline, CDR1 MNHNS and CDR2 SASEGT. The CDR3 spans 16 residues. V lost 6 bases to trimming and J lost 3 bases, with 20 bases between them. The DNA for the CDR3 is TGTGCCAGCAGCCACGATCCCTGGCGGGGGGACTATGGCTACACCTTC. This translates into CASSHDPWRGDYGYTF.

This clonotype was observed at least ten times. The V and J genes are TRBV7-2 and TRBJ2-5; 9 bases map to TRBD2. The V gene's germline CDR1 is SGHTA and CDR2 FQGNSA. The CDR3 length is 16 residues. Losses at the gene ends were 5 bases for V and 2 bases for J; bases not matched to a gene: 9. This chain's CDR3 is CASSRGFGLAQETQYF. In DNA, the CDR3 is TGTGCCAGCAGCCGAGGATTCGGACTAGCGCAAGAGACCCAGTACTTC.

This clonotype was picked up a small number of times. The rearrangement joins TRBV11-2 to TRBJ2-1; D is uncertain. The CDR3 consists of 15 residues. Germline V gene sequence: CDR1 SGHAT, CDR2 FQNNGV. Trimming removed 7 bases from V and 1 base from J, with 14 bases in between. DNA of the CDR3: TGTGCCAGCACCCCAGGTGATGGTTCCTACAATGAGCAGTTCTTC. Its translation is CASTPGDGSYNEQFF.

The J gene is TRBJ2-7, the V gene TRBV19, with D maybe TRBD2 (5 bases). The CDR3 consists of 14 residues. V was pared by 6 bases and J by 6 bases, with 18 bases between. The germline CDR1 and CDR2 sequences are LNHDA and SQIVND (reference sequence). CDR3 residues: CASSLTGVLGEQYF. CDR3 in DNA: TGTGCCAGTAGCCTAACCGGGGTTCTCGGCGAGCAGTACTTC.

This clonotype was seen a handful of times. The chain employs TRBV20-1 and TRBJ1-1; possible D gene TRBD1, 6 bases. V lost 7 bases, J lost 5 bases, and 14 bases lay in between. The CDR3 extends over 12 amino acids. Germline CDR1 is DFQATT and CDR2 is SNEGSKA (reference sequence). The CDR3 DNA sequence: TGCAGTGGCAGGCAGGGGATGACTGAAGCTTTCTTT. Protein sequence: CSGRQGMTEAFF.

The chain recombines TRBV24-1 with TRBJ2-1, with no clear D. Trimming pared 2 bases from V and 6 bases from J, leaving 4 bases between. The CDR3 is made up of 12 amino acids. Looked up from germline, CDR1 is KGHDR and CDR2 is SFDVKD. This chain's CDR3 is CATSDWTNEQFF. In DNA, the CDR3 is TGTGCCACCAGTGATTGGACCAATGAGCAGTTCTTC.

The chain has TRBV5-1 and TRBJ2-3, with TRBD1 identical over 9 bases. Trimming removed 0 bases from V and 1 base from J; junction bases left unmatched: 6. CDR3 length equals 17 residues. The germline V gene has CDR1 SGHRS and CDR2 YFSETQ. CDR3: CASSLGPQGAGTDTQYF. In DNA, the CDR3 is TGCGCCAGCAGCTTGGGGCCACAGGGGGCTGGCACAGATACGCAGTATTTT.

This clonotype appeared a few times. The chain recombines TRBV5-5 with TRBJ2-7, with 7 bases identical to TRBD1. Germline V gives CDR1 SGHKS, CDR2 YYEKEE (reference sequence). Trimming cost V 0 bases and J 6 bases; bases outside gene matches: 3. The CDR3 is made up of 13 amino acids. CDR3 sequence reads: CASSLVSGGEQYV. The CDR3 bases are TGTGCCAGCAGCTTGGTGTCAGGGGGCGAGCAGTACGTC.

The chain has TRBV7-9 and TRBJ2-7, with D possibly being TRBD1 or TRBD2 (5 bases each). The V end was cut by 4 bases, the J end by 0 bases, with 13 bases between. The V gene's germline CDR1 is SEHNR and CDR2 FQNEAQ (reference sequence). This CDR3 comprises 15 residues. The CDR3 sequence is CASSSPGTDSYEQYF. Written as DNA, the CDR3 is TGTGCCAGCAGCTCTCCCGGGACGGACTCCTACGAGCAGTACTTC.

The V call is TRBV15, the J call TRBJ1-2, with no clear D. This CDR3 region has 14 residues. The germline V and J ends were trimmed by 3 bases and 0 bases, with 8 bases remaining between them. Germline V CDR1 and CDR2: LNHNV, YYDKDF (reference sequence). The CDR3 DNA reads TGTGCCACCAGCAGGGGTAGAACTAACTATGGCTACACCTTC. Encoded protein: CATSRGRTNYGYTF.

This rearrangement joins TRBV12-3 or TRBV12-4 to TRBJ2-3; 12 bases map to TRBD1. The CDR3 length is 15 residues. The junction had 16 bases not matched to a gene; V was cut back by 10 bases and J by 11 bases. Here the CDR3 DNA reads TGTGCCATATGTATCCGGGACAGGGGGCTCCTCCTGCAGTATTTT. The encoded protein is CAICIRDRGLLLQYF.

The chain employs TRBV12-5 and TRBJ2-2; 9 nucleotides line up with TRBD1. The germline CDR1 and CDR2 sequences are LGHNT and FRNRAP. There are 14 residues in the CDR3. V was clipped by 3 bases and J by 6 bases; unmatched bases: 2. For the CDR3, the DNA is TGTGCTAGTGGTTTAACAGGGGGCCCCGGGGAGCTGTTTTTT. It yields the protein CASGLTGGPGELFF.

This clonotype was picked up a small number of times. The chain recombines TRBV4-2 with TRBJ2-2; D assignment may be TRBD1 or TRBD2 (5 bases each). Germline V lookup: CDR1 LGHNA, CDR2 YNFKEQ. V shed 5 bases and J shed 4 bases, with 17 bases lying between them. This CDR3 region has 16 residues. CDR3 protein: CASSKTQSGTTGELFF. The CDR3 nucleotides are TGTGCCAGCAGCAAAACCCAGTCCGGGACCACCGGGGAGCTGTTTTTT.

The chain links TRBV6-2 or TRBV6-3 to TRBJ2-2; 13 bases are shared with TRBD2. Germline CDR1 and CDR2: MNHEY and SVGEGT. The junction had 7 bases not matched to a gene; V was cut back by 2 bases and J by 7 bases. The length of the CDR3 is 17 residues. The CDR3 reads CASSYPGLAGDGGELFF. The CDR3 DNA reads TGTGCCAGCAGTTACCCCGGACTAGCGGGGGACGGCGGGGAGCTGTTTTTT.